One sample yielded the 9 T cell receptor beta chains listed below, sequenced in a study of prognosis after radiotherapy for stage I lung cancer. The TCR beta CDR3 region was amplified from genomic DNA, with two rounds of multiplex PCR being used for the amplification. With primers specific to each TRBV and TRBJ gene, the first-round PCR was performed. In TCRdb, the multiplex PCR reads were re-called with MiXCR into one record per CDR3 protein. Here the sample spans over 11,000 distinct CDR3 sequences, about 30% being singletons. Sequencing was performed on PBMCs, taken before or after stereotactic body radiation therapy (not recorded which). These receptors all stem from a donor over 45 with non-small cell lung cancer.

Within the sample, this clonotype is medium-sized. This chain uses TRBV6-1 with TRBJ2-7, with 7 positions matching TRBD1. The length of the CDR3 is 15 residues. V lost 7 bases to trimming and J lost 3 bases; unmatched junction nucleotides: 12. CDR1 is MNHNS and CDR2 is SASEGT in the germline V gene. The CDR3 nucleotides are TGTGCCAGCATAAAACGGACAGGCGTGAACTACGAGCAGTACTTC. It translates to CASIKRTGVNYEQYF.

By share of the sample, this clonotype is medium-sized. The chain links TRBV30 to TRBJ1-6; D is ambiguous. With 2 bases removed from V and 0 bases from J, the gap between germline ends came to 14 bases. Germline V CDR1 and CDR2: GTSNPN, SVGIG (reference sequence). This CDR3 is built from 17 residues. The CDR3 sequence: CAWSLTVVSSYNSPLHF. CDR3 sequence (DNA): TGTGCCTGGAGTTTAACCGTAGTGAGCTCCTATAATTCACCCCTCCACTTT.

With regard to this clonotype: This likely came from a read error, as a far larger clone is one base away. The chain links TRBV20-1 to TRBJ2-3, with D unclear. Trimming shortened V by 5 bases and J by 12 bases, and 24 bases separated the two germline ends. Per germline, CDR1 DFQATT and CDR2 SNEGSKA (reference sequence). The CDR3 is made up of 14 amino acids. The CDR3 bases are TGCAGTGCTTGGATTGGAGTACTAAATCAGCCCCAGTATTTT. It codes for CSAWIGVLNQPQYF.

Many counts were recorded for this clonotype. The chain joins TRBV7-3 to TRBJ2-3, with D uncertain. Germline assignment: CDR1 SGHTA and CDR2 FQGTGA. The V gene lost 2 bases and the J gene lost 5 bases, with 17 bases spanning the gap. CDR3 length equals 16 residues. CDR3 amino acids: CASSLFFSQEGDTQYF. The CDR3 DNA reads TGTGCCAGCAGCTTATTTTTCTCCCAGGAAGGAGATACGCAGTATTTT.

This clonotype was found a few times. The CDR3 DNA follows: TGTGCCAGCAGCTTGGCACAAGGTCTCTATGGCTACACCTTC. Its translation is CASSLAQGLYGYTF. The chain recombines TRBV5-5 with TRBJ1-2, with no clear D. Germline CDR1 is SGHKS and CDR2 is YYEKEE (reference sequence). The V end was cut by 0 bases, the J end by 4 bases, with 10 bases between. The CDR3 runs to 14 residues.

This clonotype was detected many times. This sequence joins TRBV2 and TRBJ2-7; 8 bases map to TRBD2. Losses at the gene ends were 9 bases for V and 4 bases for J; bases not matched to a gene: 8. The germline CDR1 and CDR2 sequences are SNHLY and FYNNEI. CDR3 size: 13 residues. The CDR3: CARSREGRYEQYF. Written as DNA, the CDR3 is TGTGCCAGGTCCCGGGAGGGCCGATACGAGCAGTACTTC.

The chain recombines TRBV6-2 or TRBV6-3 with TRBJ2-6; 7 positions match TRBD1. The CDR3 covers 17 residues. Germline CDR1 reads MNHEY; CDR2 reads SVGEGT. J was trimmed by 1 base and V by 6 bases; bases with no gene match: 9. The CDR3 nucleotides are TGTGCCAGCAGGGGGACAGTGGGGCCTTCTGGGGCCAACGTCCTGACTTTC. The encoded protein is CASRGTVGPSGANVLTF.

This clonotype was seen repeatedly, ten times or more. The CDR3 bases are TGTGCCAGCAGCCAAGCTAACTCCTACGAGCAGTACTTC. It codes for CASSQANSYEQYF. The rearrangement uses TRBV3-1 and TRBJ2-7; D uncertain. Trimming pared 1 base from V and 0 bases from J, leaving 4 bases between. Per the germline V gene, CDR1 is LGHDT and CDR2 is YNNKEL (reference sequence). The CDR3 is made up of 13 amino acids.

In the case of this clonotype: Because it lacks the conserved phenylalanine or tryptophan at the end, this CDR3 is likely a read error. This chain links TRBV20-1 with TRBJ2-1; 9 bases agree with TRBD2. Germline V gene sequence: CDR1 DFQATT, CDR2 SNEGSKA (reference sequence). V trimming: 6 bases; J trimming: 6 bases; junction bases outside the gene matches: 12. The CDR3 contains 15 residues. The CDR3 loop reads CSAISGLASVNEQFL. CDR3 sequence (DNA): TGCAGTGCCATATCTGGACTAGCGAGCGTCAATGAGCAGTTCCTC.